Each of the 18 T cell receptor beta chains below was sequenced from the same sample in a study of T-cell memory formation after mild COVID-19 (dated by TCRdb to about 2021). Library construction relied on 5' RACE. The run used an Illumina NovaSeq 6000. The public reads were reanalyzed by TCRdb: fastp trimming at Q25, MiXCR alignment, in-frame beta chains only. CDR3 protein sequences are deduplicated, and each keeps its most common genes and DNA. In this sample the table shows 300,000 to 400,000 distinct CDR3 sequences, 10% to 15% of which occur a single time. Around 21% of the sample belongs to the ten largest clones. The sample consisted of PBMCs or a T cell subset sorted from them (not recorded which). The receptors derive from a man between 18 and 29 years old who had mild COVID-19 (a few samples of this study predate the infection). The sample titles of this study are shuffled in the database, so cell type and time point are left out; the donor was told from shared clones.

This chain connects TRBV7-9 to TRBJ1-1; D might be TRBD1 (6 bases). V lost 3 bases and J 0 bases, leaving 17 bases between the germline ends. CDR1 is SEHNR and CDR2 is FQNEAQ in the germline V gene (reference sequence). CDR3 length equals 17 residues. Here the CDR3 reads CASSFTGSTGLNTEAFF. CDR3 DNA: TGTGCCAGCAGCTTTACGGGATCGACAGGATTGAACACTGAAGCTTTCTTT.

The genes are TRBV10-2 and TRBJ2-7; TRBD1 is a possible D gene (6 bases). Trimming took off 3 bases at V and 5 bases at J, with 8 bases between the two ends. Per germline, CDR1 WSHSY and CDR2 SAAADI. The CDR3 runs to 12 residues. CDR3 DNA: TGCGCCAGCAGTGACAGGGGCGACGAGCAGTACTTC. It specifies CASSDRGDEQYF.

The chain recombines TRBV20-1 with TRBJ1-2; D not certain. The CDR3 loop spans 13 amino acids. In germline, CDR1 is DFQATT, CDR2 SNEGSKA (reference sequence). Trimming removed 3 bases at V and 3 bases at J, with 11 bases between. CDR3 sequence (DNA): TGCAGTGCTAGTCGAGGACCAGACTATGGCTACACCTTC. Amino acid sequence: CSASRGPDYGYTF.

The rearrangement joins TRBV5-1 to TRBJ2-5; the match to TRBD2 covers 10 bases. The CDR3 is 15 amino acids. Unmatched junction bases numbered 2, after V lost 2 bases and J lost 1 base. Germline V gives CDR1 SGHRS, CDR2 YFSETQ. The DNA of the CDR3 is TGCGCCAGCAGCTTCCTAGCGGGGGCCCAAGAGACCCAGTACTTC. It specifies CASSFLAGAQETQYF. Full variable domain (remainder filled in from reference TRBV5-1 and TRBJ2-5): KAGVTQTPRYLIKTRGQQVTLSCSPISGHRSVSWYQQTPGQGLQFLFEYFSETQRNKGNFPGRFSGRQFSNSRSEMNVSTLELGDSALYLCASSFLAGAQETQYFGPGTRLLVL.

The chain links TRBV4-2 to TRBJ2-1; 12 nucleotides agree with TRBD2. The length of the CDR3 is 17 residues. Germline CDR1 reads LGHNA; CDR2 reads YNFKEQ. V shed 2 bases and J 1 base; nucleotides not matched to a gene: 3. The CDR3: CASSQPSGGASYNEQFF. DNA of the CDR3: TGTGCCAGCAGCCAACCTAGCGGGGGGGCTTCCTACAATGAGCAGTTCTTC.

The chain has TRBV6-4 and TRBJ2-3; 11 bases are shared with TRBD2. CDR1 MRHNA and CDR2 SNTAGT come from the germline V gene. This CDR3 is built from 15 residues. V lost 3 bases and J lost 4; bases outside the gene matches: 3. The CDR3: CASSEQTSGADTQYF. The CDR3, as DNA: TGTGCCAGCAGTGAACAGACTAGCGGGGCAGATACGCAGTATTTT.

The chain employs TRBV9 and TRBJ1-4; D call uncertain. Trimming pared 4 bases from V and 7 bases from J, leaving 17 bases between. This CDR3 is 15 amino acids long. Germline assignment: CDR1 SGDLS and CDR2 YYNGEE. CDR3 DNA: TGTGCCAGCAGCCCGAGTCCTTTCCGGGGTGAAAAACTGTTTTTT. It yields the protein CASSPSPFRGEKLFF. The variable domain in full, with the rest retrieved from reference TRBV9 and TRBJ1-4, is DSGVTQTPKHLITATGQRVTLRCSPRSGDLSVYWYQQSLDQGLQFLIQYYNGEERAKGNILERFSAQQFPDLHSELNLSSLELGDSALYFCASSPSPFRGEKLFFGSGTQLSVL.

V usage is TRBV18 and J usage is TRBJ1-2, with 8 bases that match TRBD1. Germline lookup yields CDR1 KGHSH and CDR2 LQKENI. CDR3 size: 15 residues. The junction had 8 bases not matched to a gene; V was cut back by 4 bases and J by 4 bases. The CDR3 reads CASSLTGEALYGYTF. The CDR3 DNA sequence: TGTGCCAGCTCACTGACAGGGGAGGCACTCTATGGCTACACCTTC. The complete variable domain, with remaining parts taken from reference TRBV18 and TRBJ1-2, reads NAGVMQNPRHLVRRRGQEARLRCSPMKGHSHVYWYRQLPEEGLKFMVYLQKENIIDESGMPKERFSAEFPKEGPSILRIQQVVRGDSAAYFCASSLTGEALYGYTFGSGTRLTVV.

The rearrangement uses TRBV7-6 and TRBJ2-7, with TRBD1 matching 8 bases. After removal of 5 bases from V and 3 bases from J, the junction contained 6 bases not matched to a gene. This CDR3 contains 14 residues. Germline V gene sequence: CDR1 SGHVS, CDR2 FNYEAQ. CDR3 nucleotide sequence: TGTGCCAGCAGCCTGTACGGACAGGGCTACGAGCAGTACTTC. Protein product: CASSLYGQGYEQYF.

DNA of the CDR3: TGTGCCAGCAGTGTATCCGGGGGGCCCTCCTACGAGCAGTACTTC. It codes for CASSVSGGPSYEQYF. The chain carries TRBV2 and TRBJ2-7, with TRBD2 as a possible D gene (7 bases). Trimming removed 4 bases at V and 0 bases at J, with 13 bases between. Looked up from germline, CDR1 is SNHLY and CDR2 is FYNNEI. The CDR3 has 15 amino acids.

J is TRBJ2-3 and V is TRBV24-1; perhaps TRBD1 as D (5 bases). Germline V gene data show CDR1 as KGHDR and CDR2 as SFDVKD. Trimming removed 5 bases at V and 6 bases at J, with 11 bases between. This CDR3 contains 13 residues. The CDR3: CATSAPGLDTQYF. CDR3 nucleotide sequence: TGTGCCACCAGTGCCCCAGGGCTGGATACGCAGTATTTT.

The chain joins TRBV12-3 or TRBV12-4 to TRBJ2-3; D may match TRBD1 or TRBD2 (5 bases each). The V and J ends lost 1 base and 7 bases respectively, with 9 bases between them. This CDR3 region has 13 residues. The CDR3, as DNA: TGTGCCAGCAGTTTAGGGGGACGGAATACGCAGTATTTT. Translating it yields CASSLGGRNTQYF.

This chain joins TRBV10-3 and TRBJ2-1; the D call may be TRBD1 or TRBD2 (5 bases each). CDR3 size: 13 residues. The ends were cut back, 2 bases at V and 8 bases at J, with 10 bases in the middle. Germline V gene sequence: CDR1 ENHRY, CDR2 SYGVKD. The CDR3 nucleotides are TGTGCCATCAGTGAGAGGGGACCCGATGAGCAGTTCTTC. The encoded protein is CAISERGPDEQFF.

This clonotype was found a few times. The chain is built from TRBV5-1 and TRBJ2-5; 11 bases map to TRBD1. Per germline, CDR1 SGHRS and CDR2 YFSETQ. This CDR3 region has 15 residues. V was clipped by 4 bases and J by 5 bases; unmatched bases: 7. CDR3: CASSTGTGGTETQYF. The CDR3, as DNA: TGCGCCAGCAGCACCGGGACAGGGGGTACGGAGACCCAGTACTTC. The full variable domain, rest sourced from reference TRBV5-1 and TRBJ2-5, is KAGVTQTPRYLIKTRGQQVTLSCSPISGHRSVSWYQQTPGQGLQFLFEYFSETQRNKGNFPGRFSGRQFSNSRSEMNVSTLELGDSALYLCASSTGTGGTETQYFGPGTRLLVL.

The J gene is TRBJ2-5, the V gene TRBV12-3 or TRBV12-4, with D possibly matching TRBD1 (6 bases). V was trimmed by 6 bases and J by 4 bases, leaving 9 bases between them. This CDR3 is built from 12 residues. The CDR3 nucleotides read TGTGCCAGCAGCCCAGGGGCAGAGACCCAGTACTTC. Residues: CASSPGAETQYF.

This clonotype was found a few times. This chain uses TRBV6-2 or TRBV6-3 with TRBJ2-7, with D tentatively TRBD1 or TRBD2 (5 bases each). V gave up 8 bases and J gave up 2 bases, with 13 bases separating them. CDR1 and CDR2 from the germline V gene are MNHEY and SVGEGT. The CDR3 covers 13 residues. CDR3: CASGDGFAYEQYV. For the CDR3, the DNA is TGTGCCAGCGGGGACGGTTTTGCCTACGAGCAGTACGTC.

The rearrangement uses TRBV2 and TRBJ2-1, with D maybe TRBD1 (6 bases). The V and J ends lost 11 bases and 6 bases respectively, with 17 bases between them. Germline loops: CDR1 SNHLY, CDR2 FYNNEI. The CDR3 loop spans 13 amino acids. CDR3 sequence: CAPSAGESNEQFF. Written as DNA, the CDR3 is TGTGCCCCCAGCGCAGGGGAGAGCAATGAGCAGTTCTTC. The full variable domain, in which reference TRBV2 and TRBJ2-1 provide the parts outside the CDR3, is EPEVTQTPSHQVTQMGQEVILRCVPISNHLYFYWYRQILGQKVEFLVSFYNNEISEKSEIFDDQFSVERPDGSNFTLKIRSTKLEDSAMYFCAPSAGESNEQFFGPGTRLTVL.

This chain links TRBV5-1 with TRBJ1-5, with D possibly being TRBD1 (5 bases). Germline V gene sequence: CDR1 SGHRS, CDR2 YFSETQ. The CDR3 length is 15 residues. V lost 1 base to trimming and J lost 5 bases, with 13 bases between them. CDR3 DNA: TGCGCCAGCAGCTTGAGCCCCAGGGAAGATCAGCCCCAGCATTTT. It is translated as CASSLSPREDQPQHF.